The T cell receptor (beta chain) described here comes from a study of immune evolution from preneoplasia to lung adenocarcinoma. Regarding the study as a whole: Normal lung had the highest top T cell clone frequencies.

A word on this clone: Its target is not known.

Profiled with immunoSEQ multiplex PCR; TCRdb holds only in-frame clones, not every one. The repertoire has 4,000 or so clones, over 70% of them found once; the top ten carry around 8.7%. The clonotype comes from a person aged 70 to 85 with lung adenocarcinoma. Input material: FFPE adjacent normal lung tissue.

CDR3 in DNA: TGTGCCAGCAGTCGGACTAGCGGGGTCTACGAGCAGTACTTC. This gives the protein CASSRTSGVYEQYF. The chain combines TRBV27 with TRBJ2-7; 12 positions agree with TRBD2. Trimming removed 5 bases from V and 3 bases from J; junction bases left unmatched: 2. Germline V gene sequence: CDR1 MNHEY, CDR2 SMNVEV (reference sequence). The CDR3 is made up of 14 amino acids.